This T cell receptor beta chain was recovered during a study of blood T cell repertoires in COVID-19. The overall study: Some COVID-19 samples were acute and others convalescent; all came from the United States, Italy and Spain. Sources were T cells, B-cell-depleted T cells, or PBMCs; the material itself was cDNA or gDNA.

This clone has more than one count but fewer than ten. Methods used by the authors: Estimated nucleated cell counts came from reference gene primer amplification. Data came from immunoSEQ multiplex PCR; TCRdb stores just in-frame clones and leaves some out. V and J calls and clone size are copied from that table; D and trimming were computed from the DNA. Among more than 85,000 clones, over 70% were seen once, and the ten largest hold 5.5% to 8%. This CDR3 is built from 19 residues. Germline V gives CDR1 SGHKS, CDR2 YYEKEE (reference sequence). The junction had 9 bases not matched to a gene; V was cut back by 2 bases and J by 0 bases.

The sequenced sample was peripheral blood. V usage is TRBV5-5 and J usage is TRBJ1-3; TRBD1 agrees at 12 bases. This clonotype originated in a woman between 45 and 65 years old with acute or convalescent COVID-19. The CDR3 coding sequence is TGTGCCAGCAGCTTCCCGGGACAGGGGGCGCCCATCTCTGGAAACACCATATATTTT. It specifies CASSFPGQGAPISGNTIYF.